One and the same sample provided the 10 T cell receptor beta chains below, sequenced in a study of shared clonotypes between healthy human individuals. Measured with immunoSEQ multiplex PCR; TCRdb has only the in-frame clones, and not every one. Of around 2.5 million clones in the sample, over 85% were seen once. The sample was naive CD4+ T cells from PBMCs. Subset meaning: CD45RA+ positively selected. The receptors stem from a man in his late teens or twenties in good health. Some clones in this sample may be carry-over from other donors' samples.

The V gene is TRBV18, the J gene TRBJ2-5; a possible D gene is TRBD1 (5 bases). Germline lookup yields CDR1 KGHSH and CDR2 LQKENI. Trimming left V 3 bases short and J 5 bases short, with 13 bases between. The CDR3 sequence is 14 residues long. CDR3 sequence: CASSPTPGSETQYF. CDR3 DNA sequence: TGTGCCAGCTCACCCACGCCAGGGTCGGAGACCCAGTACTTC.

J is TRBJ2-3 and V is TRBV11-1, with 9 nucleotides matching TRBD1. The CDR3 loop spans 14 amino acids. The V and J ends lost 5 bases and 10 bases, in that order; junction bases with no gene match: 10. Germline CDR1 SGHAT, CDR2 FQDESV (reference sequence). CDR3 in DNA: TGTGCCAGCAGCAACCGGGGACAGGGCTGGGCGCAGTATTTT. It specifies CASSNRGQGWAQYF. The full variable domain, completed using reference TRBV11-1 and TRBJ2-3, is EAEVAQSPRYKITEKSQAVAFWCDPISGHATLYWYRQILGQGPELLVQFQDESVVDDSQLPKDRFSAERLKGVDSTLKIQPAELGDSAMYLCASSNRGQGWAQYFGPGTRLTVL.

This clone was seen just once. The V and J genes are TRBV18 and TRBJ2-7, with D possibly being TRBD1 (5 bases). Per the germline V gene, CDR1 is KGHSH and CDR2 is LQKENI. Trimming took off 1 base at V and 3 bases at J, with 13 bases between the two ends. This CDR3 is 15 amino acids long. CDR3 loop: CASSPRPGRGYEQYF. The CDR3 DNA reads TGTGCCAGCTCACCACGGCCAGGAAGGGGCTACGAGCAGTACTTC.

V and J are TRBV11-2 and TRBJ1-2; D is uncertain. V lost 5 bases, J lost 4 bases, and 11 bases lay in between. The CDR3 has 13 amino acids. The germline V gene has CDR1 SGHAT and CDR2 FQNNGV. CDR3 nucleotide sequence: TGTGCCAGCAGCCTGCAGCAGTTCTATGGCTACACCTTC. As protein: CASSLQQFYGYTF.

The V gene is TRBV7-2, the J gene TRBJ1-1; a possible D gene is TRBD1 (5 bases). Germline values: CDR1 SGHTA, CDR2 FQGNSA. The CDR3 is 17 residues long. Trimming removed 1 base at V and 2 bases at J, with 17 bases between. The CDR3 here is CASSLGPRVITNTEAFF. The DNA of the CDR3 is TGTGCCAGCAGCTTAGGTCCCAGGGTTATAACCAACACTGAAGCTTTCTTT.

The chain employs TRBV6-1 and TRBJ2-1; 14 nucleotides match TRBD2. The CDR3 spans 17 residues. V dropped 4 bases and J dropped 10; count of bases not matched to a gene: 12. The V gene's germline CDR1 is MNHNS and CDR2 SASEGT. Here the CDR3 DNA reads TGTGCCAGCAGTGTTGGGGGGGGACTAGCGGGAGTAGGGGAGCAGTTCTTC. This gives the protein CASSVGGGLAGVGEQFF.

The genes are TRBV5-1 and TRBJ1-1; 8 bases match TRBD1. The CDR3 totals 16 residues. CDR1 and CDR2 (germline): SGHRS, YFSETQ. V trimming: 2 bases; J trimming: 1 base; junction bases outside the gene matches: 7. The chain's CDR3 is CASSFRQGAPNTEAFF. Written as DNA, the CDR3 is TGCGCCAGCAGCTTTAGGCAGGGGGCCCCGAACACTGAAGCTTTCTTT.

The chain has TRBV28 and TRBJ1-2; TRBD1 is a possible D gene (6 bases). Trimming took off 10 bases at V and 2 bases at J, with 8 bases between the two ends. CDR1 is MDHEN and CDR2 is SYDVKM in the germline V gene. CDR3 length: 11 amino acids. CDR3 in amino acids: CATDRNYGYTF. For the CDR3, the DNA is TGTGCCACGGACAGAAACTATGGCTACACCTTC.

The rearrangement uses TRBV5-1 and TRBJ2-7, with TRBD2 identical over 11 bases. Germline assignment: CDR1 SGHRS and CDR2 YFSETQ. This CDR3 comprises 17 residues. The trim removed 4 bases at V and 0 bases at J, leaving 9 bases unmatched. CDR3 amino acids: CASSTQGLAVSSYEQYF. The CDR3 DNA reads TGCGCCAGCAGCACGCAGGGACTAGCGGTGAGCTCCTACGAGCAGTACTTC.

The chain has TRBV10-3 and TRBJ2-3; 7 bases fit TRBD2. The CDR3 runs to 14 residues. Germline-derived CDR1 and CDR2 are ENHRY and SYGVKD. V lost 6 bases and J lost 2; bases outside the gene matches: 5. In DNA form, the CDR3 reads TGTGCCATCAGGGGCGGGAGTCACACAGATACGCAGTATTTT. The encoded protein is CAIRGGSHTDTQYF.